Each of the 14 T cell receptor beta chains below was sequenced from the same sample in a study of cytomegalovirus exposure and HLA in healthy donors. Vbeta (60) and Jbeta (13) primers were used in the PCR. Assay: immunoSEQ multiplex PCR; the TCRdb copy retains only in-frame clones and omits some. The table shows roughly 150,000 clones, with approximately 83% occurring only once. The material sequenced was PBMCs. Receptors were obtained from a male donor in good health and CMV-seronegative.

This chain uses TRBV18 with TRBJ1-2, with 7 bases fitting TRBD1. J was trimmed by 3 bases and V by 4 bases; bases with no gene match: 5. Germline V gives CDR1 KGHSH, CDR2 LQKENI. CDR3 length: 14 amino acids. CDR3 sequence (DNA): TGTGCCAGCTCACGCGCCGGGACAGACTATGGCTACACCTTC. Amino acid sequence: CASSRAGTDYGYTF.

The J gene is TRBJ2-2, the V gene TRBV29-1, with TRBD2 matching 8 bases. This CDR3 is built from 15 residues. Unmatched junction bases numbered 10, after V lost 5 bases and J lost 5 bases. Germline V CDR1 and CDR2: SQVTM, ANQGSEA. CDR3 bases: TGCAGCGTTCTAGGACTGAGCGGGAGAACCGGGGAGCTGTTTTTT. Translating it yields CSVLGLSGRTGELFF.

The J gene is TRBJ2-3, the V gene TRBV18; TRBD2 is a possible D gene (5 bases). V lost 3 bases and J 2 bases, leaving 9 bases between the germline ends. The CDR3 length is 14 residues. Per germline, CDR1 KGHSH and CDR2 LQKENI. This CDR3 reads CASSPTDSTDTQYF. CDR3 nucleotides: TGTGCCAGCTCACCGACGGACTCCACAGATACGCAGTATTTT.

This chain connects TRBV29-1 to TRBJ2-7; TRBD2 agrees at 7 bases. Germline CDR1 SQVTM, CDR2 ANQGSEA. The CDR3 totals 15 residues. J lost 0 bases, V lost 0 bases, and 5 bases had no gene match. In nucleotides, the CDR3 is TGCAGCGTTGAAGAGGCCCAGCGGGGCTCCTACGAGCAGTACTTC. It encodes CSVEEAQRGSYEQYF.

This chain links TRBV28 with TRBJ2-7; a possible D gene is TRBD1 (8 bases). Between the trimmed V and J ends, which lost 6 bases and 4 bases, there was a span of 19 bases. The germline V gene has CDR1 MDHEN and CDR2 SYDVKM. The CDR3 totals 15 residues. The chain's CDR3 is CASSDGQGLSYEQYF. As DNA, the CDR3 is TGTGCCAGCAGCGATGGACAGGGACTATCGTACGAGCAGTACTTC.

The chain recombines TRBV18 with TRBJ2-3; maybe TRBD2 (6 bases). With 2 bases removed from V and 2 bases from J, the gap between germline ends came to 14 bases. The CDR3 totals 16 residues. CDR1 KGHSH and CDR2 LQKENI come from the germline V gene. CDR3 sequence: CASSPVEGRPTDTQYF. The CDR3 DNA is TGTGCCAGCTCACCAGTGGAGGGACGACCCACAGATACGCAGTATTTT.

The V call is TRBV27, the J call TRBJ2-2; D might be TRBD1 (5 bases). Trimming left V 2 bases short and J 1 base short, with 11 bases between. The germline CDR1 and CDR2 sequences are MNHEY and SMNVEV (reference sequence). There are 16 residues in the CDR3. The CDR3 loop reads CASSLSGAMNTGELFF. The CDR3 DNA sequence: TGTGCCAGCAGTTTAAGTGGGGCTATGAACACCGGGGAGCTGTTTTTT.

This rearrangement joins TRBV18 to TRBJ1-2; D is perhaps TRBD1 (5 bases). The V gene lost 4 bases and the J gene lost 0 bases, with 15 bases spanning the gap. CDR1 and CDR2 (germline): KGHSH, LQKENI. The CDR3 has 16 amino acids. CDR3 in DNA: TGTGCCAGCTCACGTCAGGGTGGGGAAGCTAACTATGGCTACACCTTC. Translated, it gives CASSRQGGEANYGYTF.

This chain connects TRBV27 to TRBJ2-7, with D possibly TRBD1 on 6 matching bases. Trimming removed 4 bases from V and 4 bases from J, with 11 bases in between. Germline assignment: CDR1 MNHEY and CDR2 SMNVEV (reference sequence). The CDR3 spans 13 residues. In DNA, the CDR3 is TGTGCCAGCAGTTCAGGGACAAGGTACGAGCAGTACTTC. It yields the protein CASSSGTRYEQYF.

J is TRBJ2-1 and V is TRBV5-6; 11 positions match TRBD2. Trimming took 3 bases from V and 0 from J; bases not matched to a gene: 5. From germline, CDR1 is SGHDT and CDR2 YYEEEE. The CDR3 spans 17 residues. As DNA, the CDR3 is TGTGCCAGCAGCTCCGATCTAGCGGGAGGCTCCTACAATGAGCAGTTCTTC. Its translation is CASSSDLAGGSYNEQFF.

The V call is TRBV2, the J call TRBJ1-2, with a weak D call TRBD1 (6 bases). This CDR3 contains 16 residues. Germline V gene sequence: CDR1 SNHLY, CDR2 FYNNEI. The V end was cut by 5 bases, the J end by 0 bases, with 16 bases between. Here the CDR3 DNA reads TGTGCCAGCAGTCCGGAGAGGTGGGACACTAACTATGGCTACACCTTC. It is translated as CASSPERWDTNYGYTF.

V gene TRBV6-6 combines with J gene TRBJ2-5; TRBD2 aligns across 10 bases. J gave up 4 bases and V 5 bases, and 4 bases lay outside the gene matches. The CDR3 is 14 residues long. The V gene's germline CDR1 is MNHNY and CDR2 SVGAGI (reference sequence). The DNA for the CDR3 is TGTGCCAGCAGTCCCGGGACTAGCGTAGAGACCCAGTACTTC. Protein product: CASSPGTSVETQYF.

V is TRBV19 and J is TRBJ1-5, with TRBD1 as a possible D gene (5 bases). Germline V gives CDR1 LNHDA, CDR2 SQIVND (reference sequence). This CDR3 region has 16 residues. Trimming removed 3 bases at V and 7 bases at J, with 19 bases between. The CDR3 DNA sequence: TGTGCCAGTAGTATCCTGGCCAGGGAAACACGCCAGCCCCAGCATTTT. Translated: CASSILARETRQPQHF.

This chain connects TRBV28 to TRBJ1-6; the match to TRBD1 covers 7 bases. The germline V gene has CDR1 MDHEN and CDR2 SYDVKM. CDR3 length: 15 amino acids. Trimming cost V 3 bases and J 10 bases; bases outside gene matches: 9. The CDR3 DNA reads TGTGCCAGCAGTTTTCGGACAGGAGTAGCATCACCCCTCCACTTT. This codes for CASSFRTGVASPLHF.